The 15 T cell receptor beta chains reported below all come from one sample, sequenced in a study of blood T cell repertoires in COVID-19. Produced via immunoSEQ multiplex PCR; TCRdb's table is partial and in-frame only. This table has around 300,000 clones, 88% appearing once. The sequencing input was peripheral blood. Every receptor here comes from a woman between 50 and 59 years old with active or convalescent COVID-19.

CDR3 nucleotides: TGTGCCTCAAGTTGGCAGGGGTGGAGCACTGAAGCTTTCTTT. Amino acids: CASSWQGWSTEAFF. This rearrangement joins TRBV19 to TRBJ1-1, with D perhaps TRBD1 (6 bases). Germline V gene lookup returns CDR1 LNHDA and CDR2 SQIVND (reference sequence). Trimming removed 11 bases from V and 4 bases from J, with 20 bases in between. The CDR3 consists of 14 residues.

The CDR3 coding sequence is TGTGCCAGCAGTTCCCCCCAGGGTTTCTCTTATAATTCACCCCTCCACTTT. This translates into CASSSPQGFSYNSPLHF. The J gene is TRBJ1-6, the V gene TRBV27, with a possible D match to TRBD1 (5 bases). CDR3 length: 17 residues. Trimming stripped 4 bases from V and 4 bases from J, with 17 bases between. The germline CDR1 and CDR2 sequences are MNHEY and SMNVEV (reference sequence).

The J gene is TRBJ1-1, the V gene TRBV29-1, with 10 nucleotides matching TRBD1. The CDR3 is made up of 14 amino acids. V lost 4 bases, J lost 3 bases, and 5 bases stayed unmatched. The germline V gene encodes CDR1 SQVTM and CDR2 ANQGSEA. CDR3 region: CSVVWDRGYTEAFF. CDR3 coding DNA: TGCAGCGTTGTCTGGGACAGGGGTTACACTGAAGCTTTCTTT.

CDR3 DNA sequence: TGTGCCAGTAGCACCGGGACTAGCGAATCAGATACGCAGTATTTT. It encodes CASSTGTSESDTQYF. This rearrangement joins TRBV19 to TRBJ2-3; TRBD2 matches 10 bases. Germline CDR1 and CDR2: LNHDA and SQIVND (reference sequence). With 6 bases clipped from V and 4 bases from J, the junction kept 7 bases outside the gene matches. The CDR3 is 15 amino acids.

This clone showed up just once. V usage is TRBV5-5 and J usage is TRBJ1-2; tentative D call: TRBD1 (5 bases). Trimming removed 0 bases at V and 7 bases at J, with 10 bases between. Germline V lookup: CDR1 SGHKS, CDR2 YYEKEE (reference sequence). CDR3 length: 13 residues. The CDR3 loop reads CASSLEAGPGYTF. CDR3 DNA: TGTGCCAGCAGCTTGGAGGCAGGGCCTGGCTACACCTTC.

The V call is TRBV7-6, the J call TRBJ1-1; no firm D call. Trimming took off 3 bases at V and 4 bases at J, with 9 bases between the two ends. Germline values: CDR1 SGHVS, CDR2 FNYEAQ. CDR3 length equals 13 residues. The CDR3 spells CASSLFGSTEAFF. CDR3 DNA sequence: TGTGCCAGCAGCTTGTTCGGTAGCACTGAAGCTTTCTTT. Full variable domain (missing parts from reference TRBV7-6 and TRBJ1-1): GAGVSQSPRYKVTKRGQDVALRCDPISGHVSLYWYRQALGQGPEFLTYFNYEAQQDKSGLPNDRFSAERPEGSISTLTIQRTEQRDSAMYRCASSLFGSTEAFFGQGTRLTVV.

A single count supports this clone. The chain joins TRBV27 to TRBJ2-1; perhaps TRBD2 as D (5 bases). Germline V gene data show CDR1 as MNHEY and CDR2 as SMNVEV (reference sequence). The CDR3 consists of 15 residues. The ends were cut back, 2 bases at V and 4 bases at J, with 12 bases in the middle. CDR3: CASSLVGGFYNEQFF. In nucleotides, the CDR3 is TGTGCCAGCAGTTTAGTCGGAGGTTTTTACAATGAGCAGTTCTTC.

As to this clone: This CDR3 is also generated by other DNA sequences in the sample. The rearrangement links TRBV12-3 or TRBV12-4 to TRBJ1-1; D is unclear. The CDR3 is made up of 13 amino acids. V lost 3 bases and J lost 2, with 7 bases in between. Here the CDR3 DNA reads TGTGCCAGCAGTTTTGGGCTTAACACTGAAGCTTTCTTT. The encoded protein is CASSFGLNTEAFF.

The chain uses TRBV27 and TRBJ2-1; 7 nucleotides agree with TRBD1. The V gene's germline CDR1 is MNHEY and CDR2 SMNVEV (reference sequence). There are 13 residues in the CDR3. Trimming took 8 bases from V and 4 from J; bases not matched to a gene: 5. The CDR3 protein is CASRTGVYNEQFF. CDR3 coding DNA: TGTGCCAGCCGGACAGGAGTTTACAATGAGCAGTTCTTC.

This chain joins TRBV9 and TRBJ2-4; weak D call: TRBD2 (5 bases). This CDR3 contains 14 residues. Germline V gene data show CDR1 as SGDLS and CDR2 as YYNGEE. Trimming removed 0 bases from V and 9 bases from J, with 13 bases in between. The CDR3 is CASSVAPARGIQYF. CDR3 in DNA: TGTGCCAGCAGCGTAGCTCCGGCCCGGGGCATTCAGTACTTC.

The rearrangement joins TRBV9 to TRBJ1-2, with D possibly matching TRBD1 (6 bases). This CDR3 is 14 amino acids long. Germline CDR1 reads SGDLS; CDR2 reads YYNGEE. V lost 3 bases and J 4 bases, leaving 13 bases between the germline ends. DNA for the CDR3: TGTGCCAGCAGCGGAGGTAACAGGGCCTATGGCTACACCTTC. Protein: CASSGGNRAYGYTF.

V gene TRBV6-5 combines with J gene TRBJ1-2; TRBD1 is a possible D gene (5 bases). The CDR3 is made up of 14 amino acids. Trimming pared 5 bases from V and 3 bases from J, leaving 13 bases between. Germline loops: CDR1 MNHEY, CDR2 SVGAGI. The CDR3 sequence: CASSQDWGDYGYTF. The DNA for the CDR3 is TGTGCCAGCAGTCAGGACTGGGGGGACTATGGCTACACCTTC.

This clone occurred a few times. J is TRBJ2-3 and V is TRBV13; D not resolved. V dropped 4 bases and J dropped 6 bases, with 5 bases sitting between them. Germline V gene sequence: CDR1 PRHDT, CDR2 FYEKMQ (reference sequence). The CDR3 loop spans 11 amino acids. The CDR3 coding sequence is TGTGCCAGCAGCTCCAGTGATACGCAGTATTTT. Its translation: CASSSSDTQYF. Complete variable domain (other parts from reference TRBV13 and TRBJ2-3): AAGVIQSPRHLIKEKRETATLKCYPIPRHDTVYWYQQGPGQDPQFLISFYEKMQSDKGSIPDRFSAQQFSDYHSELNMSSLELGDSALYFCASSSSDTQYFGPGTRLTVL.

The J gene is TRBJ1-2, the V gene TRBV7-9, with unresolved D. The CDR3 extends over 12 amino acids. Germline V gene lookup returns CDR1 SEHNR and CDR2 FQNEAQ (reference sequence). Trimming stripped 2 bases from V and 5 bases from J, with 6 bases between. This chain's CDR3 is CASSLRGYGYTF. The CDR3 region has the DNA TGTGCCAGCAGCTTAAGAGGGTATGGCTACACCTTC.

The chain recombines TRBV3-1 (or the pseudogene TRBV3-2) with TRBJ1-1, with D unclear. This CDR3 spans 11 amino acids. Germline V gene lookup returns CDR1 LGHDT and CDR2 YNNKEL (reference sequence). V dropped 0 bases and J dropped 10 bases, with 6 bases sitting between them. As DNA, the CDR3 is TGTGCCAGCAGCCAAGAAGGGAGAGCTTTCTTT. Its translation is CASSQEGRAFF.